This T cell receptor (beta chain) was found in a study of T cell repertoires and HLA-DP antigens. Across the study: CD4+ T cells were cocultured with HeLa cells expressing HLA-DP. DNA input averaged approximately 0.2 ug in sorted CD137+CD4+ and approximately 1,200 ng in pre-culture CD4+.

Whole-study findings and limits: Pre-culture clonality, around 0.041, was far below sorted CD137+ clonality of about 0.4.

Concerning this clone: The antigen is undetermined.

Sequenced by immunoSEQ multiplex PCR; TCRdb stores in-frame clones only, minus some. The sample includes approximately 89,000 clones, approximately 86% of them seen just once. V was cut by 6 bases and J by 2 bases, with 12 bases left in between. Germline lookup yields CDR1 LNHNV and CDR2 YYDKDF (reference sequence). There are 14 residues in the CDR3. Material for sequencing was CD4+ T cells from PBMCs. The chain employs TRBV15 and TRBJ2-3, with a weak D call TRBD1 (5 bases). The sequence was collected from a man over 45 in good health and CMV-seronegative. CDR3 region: CATRYQGYTDTQYF. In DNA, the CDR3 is TGTGCCACCAGGTACCAGGGATACACAGATACGCAGTATTTT.